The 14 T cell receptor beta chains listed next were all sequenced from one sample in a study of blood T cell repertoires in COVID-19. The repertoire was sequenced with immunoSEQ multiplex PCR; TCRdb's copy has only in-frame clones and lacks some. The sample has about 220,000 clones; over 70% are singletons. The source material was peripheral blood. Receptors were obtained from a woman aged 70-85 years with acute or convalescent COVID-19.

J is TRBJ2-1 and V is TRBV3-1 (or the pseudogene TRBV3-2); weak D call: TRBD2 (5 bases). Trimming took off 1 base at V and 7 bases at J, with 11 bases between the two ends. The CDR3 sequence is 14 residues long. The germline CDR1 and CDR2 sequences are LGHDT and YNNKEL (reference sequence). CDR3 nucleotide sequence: TGTGCCAGCAGCCAAGTTTCCGGGGTAAATGAGCAGTTCTTC. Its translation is CASSQVSGVNEQFF.

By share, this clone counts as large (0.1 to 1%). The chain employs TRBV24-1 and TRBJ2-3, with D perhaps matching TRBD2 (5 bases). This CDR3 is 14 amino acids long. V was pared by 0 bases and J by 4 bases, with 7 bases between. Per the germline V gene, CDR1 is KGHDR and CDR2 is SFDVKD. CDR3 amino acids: CATSDLTAADTQYF. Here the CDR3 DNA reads TGTGCCACCAGTGATTTGACAGCGGCAGATACGCAGTATTTT.

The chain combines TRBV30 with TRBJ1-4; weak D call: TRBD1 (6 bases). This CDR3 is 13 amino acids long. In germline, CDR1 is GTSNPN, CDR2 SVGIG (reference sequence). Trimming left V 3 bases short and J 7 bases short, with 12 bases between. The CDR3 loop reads CAWSGRGGEKLFF. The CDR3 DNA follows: TGTGCCTGGAGCGGAAGGGGGGGTGAAAAACTGTTTTTT. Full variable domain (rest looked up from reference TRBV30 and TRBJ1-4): SQTIHQWPATLVQPVGSPLSLECTVEGTSNPNLYWYRQAAGRGLQLLFYSVGIGQISSEVPQNLSASRPQDRQFILSSKKLLLSDSGFYLCAWSGRGGEKLFFGSGTQLSVL.

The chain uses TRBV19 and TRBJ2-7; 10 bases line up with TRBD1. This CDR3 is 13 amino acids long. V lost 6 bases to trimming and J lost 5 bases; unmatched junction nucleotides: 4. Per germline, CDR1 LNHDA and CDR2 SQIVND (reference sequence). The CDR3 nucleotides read TGTGCCAGTAGGGACAGGGGGTTCGACGAGCAGTACTTC. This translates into CASRDRGFDEQYF.

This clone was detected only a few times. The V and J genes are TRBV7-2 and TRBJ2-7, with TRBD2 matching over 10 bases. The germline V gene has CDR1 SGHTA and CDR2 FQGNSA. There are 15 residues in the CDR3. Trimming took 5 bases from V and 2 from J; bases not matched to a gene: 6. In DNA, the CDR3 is TGTGCCAGCAGCCAAGAGCGGGGGGGGACCTACGAGCAGTACTTC. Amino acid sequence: CASSQERGGTYEQYF.

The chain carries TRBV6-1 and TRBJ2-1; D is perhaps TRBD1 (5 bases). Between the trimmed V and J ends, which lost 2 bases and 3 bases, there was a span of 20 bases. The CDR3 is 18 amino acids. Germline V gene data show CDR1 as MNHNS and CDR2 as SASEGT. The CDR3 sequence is CASSERRLMGLNYNEQFF. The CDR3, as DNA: TGTGCCAGCAGTGAACGGCGCTTAATGGGGCTTAACTACAATGAGCAGTTCTTC.

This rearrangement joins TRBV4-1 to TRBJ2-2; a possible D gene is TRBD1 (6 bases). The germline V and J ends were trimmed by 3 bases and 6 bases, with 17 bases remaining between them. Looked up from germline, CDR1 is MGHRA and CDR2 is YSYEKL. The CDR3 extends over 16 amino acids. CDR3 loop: CASSHPTGFRSGELFF. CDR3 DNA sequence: TGCGCCAGCAGCCATCCCACAGGGTTTCGATCCGGGGAGCTGTTTTTT.

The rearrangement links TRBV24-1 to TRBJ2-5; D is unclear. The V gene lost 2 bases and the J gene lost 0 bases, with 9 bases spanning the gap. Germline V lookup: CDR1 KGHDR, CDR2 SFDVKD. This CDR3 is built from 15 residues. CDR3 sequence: CATSDSSRNQETQYF. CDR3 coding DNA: TGTGCCACCAGTGATTCCTCGCGGAACCAAGAGACCCAGTACTTC.

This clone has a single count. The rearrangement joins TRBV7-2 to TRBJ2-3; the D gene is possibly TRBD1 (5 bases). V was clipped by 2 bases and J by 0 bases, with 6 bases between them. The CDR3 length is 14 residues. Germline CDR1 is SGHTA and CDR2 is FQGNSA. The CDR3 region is CASSLYRSTDTQYF. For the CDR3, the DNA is TGTGCCAGCAGCTTATACAGGAGCACAGATACGCAGTATTTT.

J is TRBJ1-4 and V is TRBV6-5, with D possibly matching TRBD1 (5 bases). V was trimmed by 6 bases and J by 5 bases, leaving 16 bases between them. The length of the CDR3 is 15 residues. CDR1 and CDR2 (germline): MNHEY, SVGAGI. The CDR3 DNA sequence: TGTGCCAGCAGCAAAGCAAGGGGCCTCAATGAAAAACTGTTTTTT. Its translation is CASSKARGLNEKLFF.

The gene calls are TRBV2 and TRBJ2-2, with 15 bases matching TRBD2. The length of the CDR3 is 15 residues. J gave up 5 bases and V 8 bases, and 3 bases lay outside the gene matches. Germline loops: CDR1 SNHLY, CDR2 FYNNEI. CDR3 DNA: TGTGCCAGCGGGGGACTAGCGGGGGGAACCGGGGAGCTGTTTTTT. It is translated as CASGGLAGGTGELFF. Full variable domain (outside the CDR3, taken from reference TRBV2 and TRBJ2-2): EPEVTQTPSHQVTQMGQEVILRCVPISNHLYFYWYRQILGQKVEFLVSFYNNEISEKSEIFDDQFSVERPDGSNFTLKIRSTKLEDSAMYFCASGGLAGGTGELFFGEGSRLTVL.

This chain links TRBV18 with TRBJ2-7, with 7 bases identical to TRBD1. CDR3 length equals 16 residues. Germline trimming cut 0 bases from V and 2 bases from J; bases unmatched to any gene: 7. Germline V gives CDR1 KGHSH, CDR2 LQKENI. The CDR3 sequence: CASSPPGKQGTYEQYF. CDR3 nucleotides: TGTGCCAGCTCACCACCGGGGAAACAGGGGACCTACGAGCAGTACTTC.

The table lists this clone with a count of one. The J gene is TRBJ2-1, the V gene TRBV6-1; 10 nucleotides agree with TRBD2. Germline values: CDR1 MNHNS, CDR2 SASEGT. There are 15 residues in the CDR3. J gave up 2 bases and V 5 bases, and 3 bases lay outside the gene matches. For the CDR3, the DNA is TGTGCCAGCAGTCCTAGCGGGGGTACCTACAATGAGCAGTTCTTC. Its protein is CASSPSGGTYNEQFF.

This CDR3 is CASSPRTGWETQYF. DNA for the CDR3: TGTGCCAGCAGTCCCCGGACAGGGTGGGAGACCCAGTACTTC. The chain recombines TRBV25-1 with TRBJ2-5; TRBD1 aligns across 8 bases. This CDR3 is built from 14 residues. With 5 bases clipped from V and 5 bases from J, the junction kept 7 bases outside the gene matches. Germline loops: CDR1 MGHDK, CDR2 SYGVNS.